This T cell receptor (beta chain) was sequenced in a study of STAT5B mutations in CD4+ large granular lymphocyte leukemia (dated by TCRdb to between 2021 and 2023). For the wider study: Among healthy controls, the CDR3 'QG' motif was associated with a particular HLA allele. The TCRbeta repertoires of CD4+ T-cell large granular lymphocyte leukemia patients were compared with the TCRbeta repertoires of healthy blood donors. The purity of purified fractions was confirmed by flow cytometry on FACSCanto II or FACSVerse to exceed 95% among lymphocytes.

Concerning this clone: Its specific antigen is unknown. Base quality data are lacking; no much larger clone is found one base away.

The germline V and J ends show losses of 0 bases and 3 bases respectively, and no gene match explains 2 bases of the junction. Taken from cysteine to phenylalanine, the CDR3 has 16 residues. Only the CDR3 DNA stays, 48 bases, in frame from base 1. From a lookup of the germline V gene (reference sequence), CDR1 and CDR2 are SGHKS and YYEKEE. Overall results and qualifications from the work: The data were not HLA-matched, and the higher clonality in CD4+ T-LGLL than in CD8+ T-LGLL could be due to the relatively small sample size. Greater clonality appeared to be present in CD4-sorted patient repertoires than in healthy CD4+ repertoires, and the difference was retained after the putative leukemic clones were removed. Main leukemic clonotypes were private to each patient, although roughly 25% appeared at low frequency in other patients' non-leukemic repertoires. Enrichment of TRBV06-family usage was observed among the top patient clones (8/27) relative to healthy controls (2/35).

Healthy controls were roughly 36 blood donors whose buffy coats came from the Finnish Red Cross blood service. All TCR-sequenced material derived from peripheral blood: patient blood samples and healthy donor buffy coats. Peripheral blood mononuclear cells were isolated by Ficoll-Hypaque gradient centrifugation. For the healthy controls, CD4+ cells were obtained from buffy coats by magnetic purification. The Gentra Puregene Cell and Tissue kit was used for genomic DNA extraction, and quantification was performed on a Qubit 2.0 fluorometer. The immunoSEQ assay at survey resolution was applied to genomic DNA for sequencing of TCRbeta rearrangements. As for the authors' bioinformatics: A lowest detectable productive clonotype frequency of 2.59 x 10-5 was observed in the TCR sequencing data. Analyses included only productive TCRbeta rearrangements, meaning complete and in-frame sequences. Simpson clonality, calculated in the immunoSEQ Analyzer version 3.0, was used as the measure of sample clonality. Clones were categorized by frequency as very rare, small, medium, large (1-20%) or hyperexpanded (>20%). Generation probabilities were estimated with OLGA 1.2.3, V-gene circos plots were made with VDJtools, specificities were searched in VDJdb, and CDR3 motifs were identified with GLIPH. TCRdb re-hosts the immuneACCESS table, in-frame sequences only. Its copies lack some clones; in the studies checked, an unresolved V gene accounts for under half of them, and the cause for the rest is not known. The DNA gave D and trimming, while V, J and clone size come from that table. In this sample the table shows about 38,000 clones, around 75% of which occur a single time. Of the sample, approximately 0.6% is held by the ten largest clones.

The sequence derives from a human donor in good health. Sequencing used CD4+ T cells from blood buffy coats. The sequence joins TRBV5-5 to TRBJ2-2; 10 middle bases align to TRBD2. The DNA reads TGTGCCAGCAGCTTGGGACTAGCGGGCGACACCGGGGAGCTGTTTTTT. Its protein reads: CASSLGLAGDTGELFF.